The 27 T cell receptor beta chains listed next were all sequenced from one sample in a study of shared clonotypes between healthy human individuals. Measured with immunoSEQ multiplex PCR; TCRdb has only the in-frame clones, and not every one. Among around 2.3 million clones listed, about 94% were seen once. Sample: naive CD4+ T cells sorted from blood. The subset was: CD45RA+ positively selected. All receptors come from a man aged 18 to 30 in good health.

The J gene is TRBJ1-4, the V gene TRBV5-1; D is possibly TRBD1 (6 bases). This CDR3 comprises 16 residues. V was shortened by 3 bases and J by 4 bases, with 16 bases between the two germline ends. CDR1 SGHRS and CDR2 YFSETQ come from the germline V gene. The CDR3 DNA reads TGCGCCAGCAGCTCGTCGCCTACAGGGCTTAATGAAAAACTGTTTTTT. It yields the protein CASSSSPTGLNEKLFF. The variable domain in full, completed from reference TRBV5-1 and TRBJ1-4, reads KAGVTQTPRYLIKTRGQQVTLSCSPISGHRSVSWYQQTPGQGLQFLFEYFSETQRNKGNFPGRFSGRQFSNSRSEMNVSTLELGDSALYLCASSSSPTGLNEKLFFGSGTQLSVL.

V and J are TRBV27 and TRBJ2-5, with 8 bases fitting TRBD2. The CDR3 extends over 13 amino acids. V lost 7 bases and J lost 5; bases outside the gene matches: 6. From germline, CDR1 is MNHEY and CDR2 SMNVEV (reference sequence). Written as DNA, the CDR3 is TGTGCCAGCAACCCCGGGGGGGTGGAGACCCAGTACTTC. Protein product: CASNPGGVETQYF.

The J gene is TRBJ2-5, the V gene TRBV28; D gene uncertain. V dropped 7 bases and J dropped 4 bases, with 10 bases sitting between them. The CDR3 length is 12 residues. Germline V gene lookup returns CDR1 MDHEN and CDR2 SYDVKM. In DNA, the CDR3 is TGTGCCAGCACCGAACAGTCAGAGACCCAGTACTTC. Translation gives CASTEQSETQYF.

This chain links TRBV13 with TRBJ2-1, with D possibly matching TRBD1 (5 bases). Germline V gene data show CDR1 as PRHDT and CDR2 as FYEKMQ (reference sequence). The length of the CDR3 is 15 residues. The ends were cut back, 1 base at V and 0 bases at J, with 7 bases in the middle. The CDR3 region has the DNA TGTGCCAGCAGCTTAGTTAGGGGCTCCTACAATGAGCAGTTCTTC. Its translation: CASSLVRGSYNEQFF.

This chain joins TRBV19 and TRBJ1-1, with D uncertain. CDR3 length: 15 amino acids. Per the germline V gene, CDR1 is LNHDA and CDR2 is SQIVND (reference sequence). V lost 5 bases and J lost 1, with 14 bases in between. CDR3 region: CASSPLEGTNTEAFF. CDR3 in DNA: TGTGCCAGTAGTCCCTTGGAGGGAACGAACACTGAAGCTTTCTTT.

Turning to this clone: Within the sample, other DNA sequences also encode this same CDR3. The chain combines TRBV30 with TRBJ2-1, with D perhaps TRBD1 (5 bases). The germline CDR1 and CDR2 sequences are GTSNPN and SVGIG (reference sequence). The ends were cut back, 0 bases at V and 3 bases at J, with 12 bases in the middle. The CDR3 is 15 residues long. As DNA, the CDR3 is TGTGCCTGGAGTGTACCAGGGAAGGGCTACAATGAGCAGTTCTTC. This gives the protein CAWSVPGKGYNEQFF.

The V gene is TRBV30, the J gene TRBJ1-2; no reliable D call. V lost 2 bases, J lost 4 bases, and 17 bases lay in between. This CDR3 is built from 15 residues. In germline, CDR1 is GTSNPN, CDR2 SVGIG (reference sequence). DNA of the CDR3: TGTGCCTGGAGTTTAAACTCGGGAAGGGCCTATGGCTACACCTTC. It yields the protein CAWSLNSGRAYGYTF.

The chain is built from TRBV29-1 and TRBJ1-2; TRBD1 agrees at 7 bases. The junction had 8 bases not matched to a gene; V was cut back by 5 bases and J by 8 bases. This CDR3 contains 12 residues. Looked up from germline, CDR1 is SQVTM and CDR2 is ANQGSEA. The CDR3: CSVTTTGNGYTF. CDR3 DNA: TGCAGCGTTACCACGACAGGGAACGGCTACACCTTC.

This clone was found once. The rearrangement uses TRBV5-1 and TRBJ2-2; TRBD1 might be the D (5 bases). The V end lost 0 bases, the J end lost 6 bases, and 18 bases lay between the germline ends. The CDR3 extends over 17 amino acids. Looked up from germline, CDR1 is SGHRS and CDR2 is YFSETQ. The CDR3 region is CASSLDPQVTHAGELFF. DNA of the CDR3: TGCGCCAGCAGCTTGGATCCACAGGTGACCCATGCCGGGGAGCTGTTTTTT. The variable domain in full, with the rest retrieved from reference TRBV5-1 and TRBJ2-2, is KAGVTQTPRYLIKTRGQQVTLSCSPISGHRSVSWYQQTPGQGLQFLFEYFSETQRNKGNFPGRFSGRQFSNSRSEMNVSTLELGDSALYLCASSLDPQVTHAGELFFGEGSRLTVL.

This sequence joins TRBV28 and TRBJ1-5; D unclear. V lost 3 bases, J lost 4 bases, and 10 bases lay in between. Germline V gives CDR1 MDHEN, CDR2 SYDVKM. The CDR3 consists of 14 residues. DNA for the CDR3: TGTGCCAGCAGTTTGGTCGGGGAAAATCAGCCCCAGCATTTT. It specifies CASSLVGENQPQHF.

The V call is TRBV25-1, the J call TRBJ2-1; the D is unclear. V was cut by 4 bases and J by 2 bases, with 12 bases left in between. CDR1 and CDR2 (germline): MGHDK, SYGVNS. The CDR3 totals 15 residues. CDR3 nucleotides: TGTGCCAGCAGTGGGCCCCTCCCCGCCTACAATGAGCAGTTCTTC. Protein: CASSGPLPAYNEQFF.

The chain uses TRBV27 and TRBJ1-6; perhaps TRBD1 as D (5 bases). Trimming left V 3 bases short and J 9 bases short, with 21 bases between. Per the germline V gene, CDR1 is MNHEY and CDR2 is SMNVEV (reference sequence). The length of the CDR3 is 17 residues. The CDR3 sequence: CASSFINWDGPISPLHF. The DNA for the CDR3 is TGTGCCAGCAGTTTCATTAATTGGGACGGGCCCATTTCACCCCTCCACTTT.

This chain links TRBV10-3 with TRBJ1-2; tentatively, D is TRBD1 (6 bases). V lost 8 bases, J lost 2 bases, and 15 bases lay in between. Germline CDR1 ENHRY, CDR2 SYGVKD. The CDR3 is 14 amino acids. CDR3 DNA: TGTGCCATCGGAGCACAGGGAGGGAACTATGGCTACACCTTC. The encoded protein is CAIGAQGGNYGYTF.

The CDR3 sequence is CASSQVGAFGELFF. The CDR3 bases are TGTGCCAGCAGCCAAGTGGGGGCTTTCGGGGAGCTGTTTTTT. V gene TRBV14 combines with J gene TRBJ2-2, with D perhaps matching TRBD1 (6 bases). This CDR3 comprises 14 residues. CDR1 and CDR2 from the germline V gene are SGHDN and FVKESK. V lost 1 base to trimming and J lost 7 bases, with 10 bases between them.

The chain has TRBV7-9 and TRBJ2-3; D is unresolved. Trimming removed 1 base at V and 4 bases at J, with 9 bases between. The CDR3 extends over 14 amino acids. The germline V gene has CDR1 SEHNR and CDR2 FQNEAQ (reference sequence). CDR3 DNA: TGTGCCAGCAGCTTAGAGCTAGTGCCAGATACGCAGTATTTT. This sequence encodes CASSLELVPDTQYF.

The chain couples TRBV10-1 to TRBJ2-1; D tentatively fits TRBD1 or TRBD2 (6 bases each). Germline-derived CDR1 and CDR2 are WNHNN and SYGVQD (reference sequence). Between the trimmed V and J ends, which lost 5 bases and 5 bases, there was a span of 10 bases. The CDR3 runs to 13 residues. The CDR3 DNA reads TGCGCCAGCAGTAGGGGGACTGACAATGAGCAGTTCTTC. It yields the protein CASSRGTDNEQFF.

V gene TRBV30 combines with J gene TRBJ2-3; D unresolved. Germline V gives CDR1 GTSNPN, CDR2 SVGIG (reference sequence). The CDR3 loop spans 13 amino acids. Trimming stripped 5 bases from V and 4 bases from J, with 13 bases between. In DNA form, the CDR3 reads TGTGCCTGGGGTGCATTCTTCGCAGATACGCAGTATTTT. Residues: CAWGAFFADTQYF. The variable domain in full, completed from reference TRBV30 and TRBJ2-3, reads SQTIHQWPATLVQPVGSPLSLECTVEGTSNPNLYWYRQAAGRGLQLLFYSVGIGQISSEVPQNLSASRPQDRQFILSSKKLLLSDSGFYLCAWGAFFADTQYFGPGTRLTVL.

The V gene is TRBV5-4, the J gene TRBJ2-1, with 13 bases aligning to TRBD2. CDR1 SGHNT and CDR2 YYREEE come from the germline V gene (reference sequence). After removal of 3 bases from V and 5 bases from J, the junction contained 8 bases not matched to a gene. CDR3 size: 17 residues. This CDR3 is CASSYNWGLAGNNEQFF. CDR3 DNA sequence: TGTGCCAGCAGCTACAATTGGGGACTAGCGGGGAACAATGAGCAGTTCTTC.

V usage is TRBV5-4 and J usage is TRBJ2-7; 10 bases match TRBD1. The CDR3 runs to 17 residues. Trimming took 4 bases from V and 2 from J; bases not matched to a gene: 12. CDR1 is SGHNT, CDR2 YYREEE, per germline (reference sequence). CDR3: CASSTRPGTGEAYEQYF. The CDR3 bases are TGTGCCAGCAGCACTCGACCCGGGACAGGGGAAGCCTACGAGCAGTACTTC.

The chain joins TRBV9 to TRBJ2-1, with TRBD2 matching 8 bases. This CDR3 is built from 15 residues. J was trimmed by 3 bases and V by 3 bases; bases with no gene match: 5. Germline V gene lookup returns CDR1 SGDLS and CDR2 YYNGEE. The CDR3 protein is CASSAGGAVYNEQFF. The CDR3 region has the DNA TGTGCCAGCAGCGCCGGGGGGGCCGTCTACAATGAGCAGTTCTTC.

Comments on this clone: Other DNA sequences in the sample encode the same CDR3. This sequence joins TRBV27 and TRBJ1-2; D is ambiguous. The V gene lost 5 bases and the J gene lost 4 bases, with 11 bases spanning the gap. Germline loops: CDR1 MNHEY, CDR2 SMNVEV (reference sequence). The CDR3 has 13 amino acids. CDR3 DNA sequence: TGTGCCAGCAGTCCGCGGGGTATCTATGGCTACACCTTC. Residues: CASSPRGIYGYTF.

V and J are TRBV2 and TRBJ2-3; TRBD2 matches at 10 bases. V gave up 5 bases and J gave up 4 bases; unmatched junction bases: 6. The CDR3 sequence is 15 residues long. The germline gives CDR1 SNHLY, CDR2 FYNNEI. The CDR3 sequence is CASSMSGGVPDTQYF. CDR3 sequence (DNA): TGTGCCAGCAGTATGAGCGGGGGGGTCCCAGATACGCAGTATTTT.

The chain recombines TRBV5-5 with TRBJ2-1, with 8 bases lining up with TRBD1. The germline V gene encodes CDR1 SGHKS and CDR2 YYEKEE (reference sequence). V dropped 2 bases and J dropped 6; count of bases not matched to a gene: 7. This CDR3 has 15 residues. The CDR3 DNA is TGTGCCAGCAGCTTCGATGCAGGGGGCTTCAATGAGCAGTTCTTC. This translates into CASSFDAGGFNEQFF.

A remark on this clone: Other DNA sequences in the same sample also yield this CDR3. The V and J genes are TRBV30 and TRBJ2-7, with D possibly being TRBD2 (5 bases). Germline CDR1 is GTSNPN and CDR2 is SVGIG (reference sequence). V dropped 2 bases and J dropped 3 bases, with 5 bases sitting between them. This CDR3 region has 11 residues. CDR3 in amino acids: CAWSRGYEQYF. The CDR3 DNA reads TGTGCCTGGAGTCGGGGCTACGAGCAGTACTTC.

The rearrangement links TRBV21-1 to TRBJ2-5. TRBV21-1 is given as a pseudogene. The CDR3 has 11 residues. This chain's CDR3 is CASSGQETQYF. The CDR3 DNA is TGTGCCAGCAGCGGACAAGAGACCCAGTACTTC.

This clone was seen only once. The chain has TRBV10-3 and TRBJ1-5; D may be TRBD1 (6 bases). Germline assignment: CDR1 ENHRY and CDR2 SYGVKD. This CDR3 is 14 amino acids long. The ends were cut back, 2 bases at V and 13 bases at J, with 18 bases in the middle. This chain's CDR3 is CAISETSGTRTQHF. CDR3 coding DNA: TGTGCCATCAGTGAGACTTCCGGGACACGGACTCAGCATTTT.

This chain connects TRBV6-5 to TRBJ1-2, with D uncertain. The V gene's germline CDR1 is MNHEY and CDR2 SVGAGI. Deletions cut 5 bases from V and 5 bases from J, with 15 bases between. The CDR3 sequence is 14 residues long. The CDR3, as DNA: TGTGCCAGCAGTCATGAGATGAACTCATATGGCTACACCTTC. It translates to CASSHEMNSYGYTF.